The following is a T cell receptor (beta chain) sequence with its context. This record belongs to a study of blood T cell repertoires in COVID-19. In the study overall: Sources were T cells, B-cell-depleted T cells, or PBMCs; the material itself was cDNA or gDNA.

Original data processing: Amplification with reference gene primers provided the estimates of nucleated cell counts. Profiled with immunoSEQ multiplex PCR; TCRdb holds only in-frame clones, not every one. V, J and clone size were drawn from that table, and D and trimming were deduced from the DNA. The table shows approximately 140,000 clones, with roughly 80% occurring only once. Trimming cost V 3 bases and J 5 bases, with 19 bases left between them. This CDR3 contains 16 residues. Germline CDR1 is GTSNPN and CDR2 is SVGIG (reference sequence). The rearrangement uses TRBV30 and TRBJ1-4; D perhaps matches TRBD1 (5 bases). Specimen: peripheral blood. The origin of this receptor is a woman aged 80 or over with acute or convalescent COVID-19. The CDR3 DNA reads as TGTGCCTGGAGCGGAAGACAGTCCGGGGGGAATGAAAAACTGTTTTTT. It is translated as CAWSGRQSGGNEKLFF.